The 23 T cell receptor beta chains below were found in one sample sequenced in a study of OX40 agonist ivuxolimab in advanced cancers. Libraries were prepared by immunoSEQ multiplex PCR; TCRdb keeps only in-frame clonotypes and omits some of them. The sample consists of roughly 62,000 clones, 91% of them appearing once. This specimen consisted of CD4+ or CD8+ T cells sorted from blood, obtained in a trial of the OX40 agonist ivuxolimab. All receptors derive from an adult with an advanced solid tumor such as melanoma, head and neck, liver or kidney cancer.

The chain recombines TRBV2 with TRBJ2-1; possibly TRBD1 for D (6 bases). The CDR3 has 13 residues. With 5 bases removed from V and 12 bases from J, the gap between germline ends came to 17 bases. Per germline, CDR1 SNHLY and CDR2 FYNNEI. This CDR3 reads CASSSMGADGQFF. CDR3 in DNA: TGTGCCAGCAGTTCAATGGGGGCAGACGGGCAGTTCTTC.

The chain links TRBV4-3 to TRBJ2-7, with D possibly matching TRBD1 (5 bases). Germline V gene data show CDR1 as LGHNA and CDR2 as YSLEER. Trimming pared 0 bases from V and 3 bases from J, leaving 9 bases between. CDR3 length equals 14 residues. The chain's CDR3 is CASSQDRTSYEQYF. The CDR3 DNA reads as TGCGCCAGCAGCCAAGACAGGACAAGCTACGAGCAGTACTTC.

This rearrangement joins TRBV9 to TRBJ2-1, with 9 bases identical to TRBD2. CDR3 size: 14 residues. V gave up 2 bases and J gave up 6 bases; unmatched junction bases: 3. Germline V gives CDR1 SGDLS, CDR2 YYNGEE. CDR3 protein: CASSVGAGGNEQFF. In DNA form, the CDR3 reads TGTGCCAGCAGCGTTGGAGCGGGAGGCAATGAGCAGTTCTTC. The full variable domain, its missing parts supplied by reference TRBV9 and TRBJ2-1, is DSGVTQTPKHLITATGQRVTLRCSPRSGDLSVYWYQQSLDQGLQFLIQYYNGEERAKGNILERFSAQQFPDLHSELNLSSLELGDSALYFCASSVGAGGNEQFFGPGTRLTVL.

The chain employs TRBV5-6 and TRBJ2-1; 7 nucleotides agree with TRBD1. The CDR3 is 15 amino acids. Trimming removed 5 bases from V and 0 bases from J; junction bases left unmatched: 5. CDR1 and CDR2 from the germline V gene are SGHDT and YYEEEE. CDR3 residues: CASSNRGASYNEQFF. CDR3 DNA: TGTGCCAGCAGTAACAGGGGTGCCTCCTACAATGAGCAGTTCTTC.

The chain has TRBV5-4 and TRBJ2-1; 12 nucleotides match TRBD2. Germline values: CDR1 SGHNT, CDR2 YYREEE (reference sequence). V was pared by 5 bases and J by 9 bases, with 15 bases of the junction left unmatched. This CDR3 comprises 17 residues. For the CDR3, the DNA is TGTGCCAGCAGTTCCACACCTCTAGCGGGAGGGCCCGGTGAGCAGTTCTTC. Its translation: CASSSTPLAGGPGEQFF.

The CDR3 sequence is CASSFGQGFTEAFF. For the CDR3, the DNA is TGTGCCAGCAGTTTCGGACAGGGGTTCACTGAAGCTTTCTTT. This chain uses TRBV6-5 with TRBJ1-1; 9 bases agree with TRBD1. The CDR3 runs 14 residues. V was pared by 4 bases and J by 4 bases, with 4 bases of the junction left unmatched. Per the germline V gene, CDR1 is MNHEY and CDR2 is SVGAGI.

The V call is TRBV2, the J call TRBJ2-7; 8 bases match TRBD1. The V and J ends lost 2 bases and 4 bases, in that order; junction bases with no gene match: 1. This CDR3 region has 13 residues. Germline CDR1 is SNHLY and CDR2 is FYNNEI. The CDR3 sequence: CASSEWTGYEQYF. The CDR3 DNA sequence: TGTGCCAGCAGTGAATGGACAGGGTACGAGCAGTACTTC. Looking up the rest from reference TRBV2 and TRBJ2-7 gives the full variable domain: EPEVTQTPSHQVTQMGQEVILRCVPISNHLYFYWYRQILGQKVEFLVSFYNNEISEKSEIFDDQFSVERPDGSNFTLKIRSTKLEDSAMYFCASSEWTGYEQYFGPGTRLTVT.

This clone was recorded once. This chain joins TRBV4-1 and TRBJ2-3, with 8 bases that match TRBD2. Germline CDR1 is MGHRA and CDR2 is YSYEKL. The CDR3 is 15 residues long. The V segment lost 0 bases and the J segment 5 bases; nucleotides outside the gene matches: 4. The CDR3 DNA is TGCGCCAGCAGCCAAGATACCGGGAGGGAAGATACGCAGTATTTT. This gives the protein CASSQDTGREDTQYF.

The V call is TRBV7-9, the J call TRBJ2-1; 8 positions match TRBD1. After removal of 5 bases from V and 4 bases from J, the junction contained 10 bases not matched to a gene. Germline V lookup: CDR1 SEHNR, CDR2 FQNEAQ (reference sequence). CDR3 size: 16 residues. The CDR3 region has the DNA TGTGCCAGCAGCCCTCTGGGGACAGGAGTTTACAATGAGCAGTTCTTC. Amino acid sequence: CASSPLGTGVYNEQFF.

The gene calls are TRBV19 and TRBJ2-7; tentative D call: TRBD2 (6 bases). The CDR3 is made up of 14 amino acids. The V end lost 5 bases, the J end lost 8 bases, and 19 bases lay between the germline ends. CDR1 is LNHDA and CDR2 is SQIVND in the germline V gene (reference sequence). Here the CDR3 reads CASSPPGDMGKQYF. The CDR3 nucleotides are TGTGCCAGTAGTCCGCCGGGAGACATGGGCAAGCAGTACTTC.

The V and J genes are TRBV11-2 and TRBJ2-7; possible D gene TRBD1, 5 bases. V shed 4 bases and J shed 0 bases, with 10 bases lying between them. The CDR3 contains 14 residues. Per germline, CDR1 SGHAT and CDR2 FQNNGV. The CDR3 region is CASSSSDSSYEQYF. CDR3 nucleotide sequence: TGTGCCAGCAGCTCATCAGACAGCTCCTACGAGCAGTACTTC.

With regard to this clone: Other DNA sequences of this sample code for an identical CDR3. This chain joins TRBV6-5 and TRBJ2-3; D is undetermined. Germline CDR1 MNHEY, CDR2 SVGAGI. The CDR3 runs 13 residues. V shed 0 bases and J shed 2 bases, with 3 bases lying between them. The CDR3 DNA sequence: TGTGCCAGCAGTTACTCGAACACAGATACGCAGTATTTT. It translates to CASSYSNTDTQYF.

In DNA, the CDR3 is TGCAGCGTTGAAACAGGGGAGGACTATGGCTACACCTTC. This translates into CSVETGEDYGYTF. The chain recombines TRBV29-1 with TRBJ1-2; TRBD1 aligns across 7 bases. V gave up 2 bases and J gave up 3 bases; unmatched junction bases: 3. CDR1 and CDR2 from the germline V gene are SQVTM and ANQGSEA. This CDR3 is 13 amino acids long.

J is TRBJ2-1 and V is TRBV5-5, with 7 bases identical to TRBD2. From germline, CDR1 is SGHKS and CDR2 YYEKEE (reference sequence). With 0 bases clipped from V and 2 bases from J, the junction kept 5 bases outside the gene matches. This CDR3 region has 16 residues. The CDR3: CASSLAGLAAYNEQFF. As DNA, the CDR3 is TGTGCCAGCAGCTTGGCTGGGCTAGCGGCCTACAATGAGCAGTTCTTC.

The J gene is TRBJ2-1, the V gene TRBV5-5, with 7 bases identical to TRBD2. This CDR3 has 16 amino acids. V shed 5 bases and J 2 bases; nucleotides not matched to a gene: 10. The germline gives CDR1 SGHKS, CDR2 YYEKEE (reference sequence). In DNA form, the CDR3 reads TGTGCCAGCAGTTCCCCCCGCGGGAGACCCTACAATGAGCAGTTCTTC. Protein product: CASSSPRGRPYNEQFF.

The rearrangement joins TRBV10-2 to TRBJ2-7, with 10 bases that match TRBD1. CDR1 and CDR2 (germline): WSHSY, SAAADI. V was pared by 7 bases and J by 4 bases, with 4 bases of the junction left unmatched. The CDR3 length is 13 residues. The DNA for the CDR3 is TGCGCCAGCAAACCGGGACAGGGGTACGAGCAGTACTTC. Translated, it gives CASKPGQGYEQYF.

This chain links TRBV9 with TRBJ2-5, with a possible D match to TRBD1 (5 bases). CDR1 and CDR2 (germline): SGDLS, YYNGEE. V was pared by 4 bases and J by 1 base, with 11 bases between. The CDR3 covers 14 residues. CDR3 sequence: CASSKLDTQETQYF. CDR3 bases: TGTGCCAGCAGCAAATTGGACACCCAAGAGACCCAGTACTTC.

The chain's CDR3 is CASSILTDADTQYF. The CDR3 DNA is TGTGCCAGCAGTATACTGACAGACGCAGATACGCAGTATTTT. The rearrangement uses TRBV28 and TRBJ2-3; a weak D match, TRBD1 (5 bases). From germline, CDR1 is MDHEN and CDR2 SYDVKM. The CDR3 sequence is 14 residues long. Trimming took off 5 bases at V and 4 bases at J, with 13 bases between the two ends.

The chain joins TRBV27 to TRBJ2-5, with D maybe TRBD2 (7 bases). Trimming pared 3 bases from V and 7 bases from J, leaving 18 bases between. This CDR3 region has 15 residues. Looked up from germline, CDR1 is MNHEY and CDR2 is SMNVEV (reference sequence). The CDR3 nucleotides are TGTGCCAGCAGTTTGGTGGGAGGGGGGGTGAGGACCCAGTACTTC. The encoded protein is CASSLVGGGVRTQYF.

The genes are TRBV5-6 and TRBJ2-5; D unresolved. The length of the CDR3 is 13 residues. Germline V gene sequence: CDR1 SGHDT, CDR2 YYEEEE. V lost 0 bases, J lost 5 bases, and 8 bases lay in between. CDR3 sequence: CASSLVASETQYF. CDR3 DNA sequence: TGTGCCAGCAGCTTGGTTGCTTCCGAGACCCAGTACTTC.

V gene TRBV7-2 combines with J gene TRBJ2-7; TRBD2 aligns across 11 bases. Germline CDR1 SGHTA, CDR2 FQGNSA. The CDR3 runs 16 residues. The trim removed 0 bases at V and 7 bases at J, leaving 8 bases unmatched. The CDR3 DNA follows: TGTGCCAGCAGCTTAGCTTTAGCGGGAGGGCCGCGGGAGCAGTACTTC. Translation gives CASSLALAGGPREQYF.

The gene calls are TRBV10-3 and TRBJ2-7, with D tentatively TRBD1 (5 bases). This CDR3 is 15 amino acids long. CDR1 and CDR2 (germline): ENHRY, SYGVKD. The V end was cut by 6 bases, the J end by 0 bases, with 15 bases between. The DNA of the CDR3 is TGTGCCATCAGCAGCAGGGATCTTACCTCCTACGAGCAGTACTTC. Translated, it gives CAISSRDLTSYEQYF.

The CDR3 spells CASSLAYRTSGPPPYEQYF. The CDR3 DNA reads TGTGCCAGCAGCTTAGCGTACAGGACTAGCGGCCCTCCCCCCTACGAGCAGTACTTC. The rearrangement uses TRBV7-2 and TRBJ2-7; 10 bases align to TRBD2. The CDR3 spans 19 residues. V was pared by 0 bases and J by 2 bases, with 13 bases of the junction left unmatched. Germline CDR1 is SGHTA and CDR2 is FQGNSA.